This is a list of T cell receptor beta chains from one sample in a study of T cells after yellow fever vaccination. TCRdb passed the 5' RACE reads through MiXCR, listing each CDR3 protein once. The sample lists about 340,000 distinct CDR3 sequences; 8.5% to 9% were seen once. Sequencing used PBMCs, obtained on the day of the first yellow fever vaccination. Receptors were obtained from a man between 18 and 35 years old who received the YFV17D yellow fever vaccine. The CDR3 runs from the conserved cysteine through the conserved F or W. A D gene is named only where the DNA matches it firmly. Only part of the rows carry a size: once, few, many, or a class if the clone is expanded.

>few|TRBV4-1|TRBJ1-1|NA
TGCGCCAGCAGCCAGGGGTTCATGAACACTGAAGCTTTCTTT
CASSQGFMNTEAFF
>NA|TRBV2|TRBJ2-5|NA
TGTGCCAGCAATCGGGGATCTCAGTACTTC
CASNRGSQYF
>many|TRBV19|TRBJ1-1|NA
TGTGCCAGTAGTATGCTCCTGGACGGGGAAGCTTTCTTT
CASSMLLDGEAFF
>few|TRBV5-1|TRBJ2-3|NA
TGCGCCAGCAGCCCGACCGGGGACACAGATACGCAGTATTTT
CASSPTGDTDTQYF
>many|TRBV12-3/TRBV12-4|TRBJ2-3|NA
TGTGCCAGCGGGGGGGCCGGAACAGATACGCAGTATTTT
CASGGAGTDTQYF
>few|TRBV4-3|TRBJ1-6|TRBD1
TGCGCCAGCAGCACAAGACAGGGCCACTATAATTCACCCCTCCACTTT
CASSTRQGHYNSPLHF
>many|TRBV7-2|TRBJ2-2|NA
TGTGCCAGCAGCTTTAGTACCGGGGAGCTGTTTTTT
CASSFSTGELFF
>few|TRBV4-1|TRBJ1-2|NA
TGCGCCAGCAGCCAGCAGCCAGCAGGGTTTGCTGGGGGCTACACCTTC
CASSQQPAGFAGGYTF
>NA|TRBV18|TRBJ2-7|NA
TGTGCCAGCTCATCCCAAGGTTTCTCCTACGAGCAGTACTTC
CASSSQGFSYEQYF
>few|TRBV12-3/TRBV12-4|TRBJ2-2|TRBD2
TGTGCCAGCAGTCAAGGAGGGGTGACTAGCGGGGGGGTCGGGGAGCTGTTTTTT
CASSQGGVTSGGVGELFF
>few|TRBV5-1|TRBJ1-6|NA
TGCGCCAGCATGATGGGGGGTAATTCACCCCTCCACTTT
CASMMGGNSPLHF
>NA|TRBV7-6|TRBJ2-7|NA
TGTGCCAGCAGCTCTCCGAGCTCCTACGAGCAGTACTTC
CASSSPSSYEQYF
>NA|TRBV7-8|TRBJ2-5|NA
TGTGCCAGCAGCTTGAGAATAGGGAGGGAGACCCAGTACTTC
CASSLRIGRETQYF
>NA|TRBV4-3|TRBJ2-4|NA
TGCGCCATCAGCCAAGCGGAAGGCATAGAAAACATTCAGTACTTC
CAISQAEGIENIQYF
>NA|TRBV7-2|TRBJ1-5|TRBD1
TGTGCCAGCAGCTTAGCCCGGACAGGGAGAGGTCAGCCCCAGCATTTT
CASSLARTGRGQPQHF
>few|TRBV11-3|TRBJ2-1|TRBD2
TGTGCCAGCAGCGCGGGGGGGGCCTACAATGAGCAGTTCTTC
CASSAGGAYNEQFF
>few|TRBV5-1|TRBJ1-3|TRBD1
TGCGCCAGCAGCGGGGAGGGGGACAGGGGCCAGTCTGGAAACACCATATATTTT
CASSGEGDRGQSGNTIYF
>few|TRBV4-1|TRBJ2-7|NA
TGCGCCAGCAGCCAAGAAGCAAGGACTGCCTACGAGCAGTACTTC
CASSQEARTAYEQYF
>few|TRBV4-3|TRBJ1-2|NA
TGCGCCAGCAGCCAAGAAGGATGGCCCGGACTAAACTATGGCTACACCTTC
CASSQEGWPGLNYGYTF
>many|TRBV7-2|TRBJ2-5|TRBD2
TGTGCCAGCAGCTTAACGGGGGGGGCGGAGACCCAGTACTTC
CASSLTGGAETQYF
>many|TRBV12-3/TRBV12-4|TRBJ1-4|TRBD1
TGTGCCAGCAGCCAGGGGGGGGCAAATGAAAAACTGTTTTTT
CASSQGGANEKLFF
>few|TRBV4-1|TRBJ1-1|NA
TGCGCCAGCAGCCAAGAGTGGAGTTCGACTGAAGCTTTCTTT
CASSQEWSSTEAFF
>NA|TRBV4-2|TRBJ1-1|TRBD1
TGTGCCAGCAGCCAAGAGGGCGGCAGGGGGGCTTTCTTT
CASSQEGGRGAFF
>many|TRBV4-1|TRBJ2-5|NA
TGCGCCAGCAGCCAAGACTCCGGGGGATCGGGGACCCAGTACTTC
CASSQDSGGSGTQYF
>few|TRBV4-3|TRBJ2-3|TRBD2
TGCGCCAGCAGCCAAGGGACTAGCGGGGCGACAGATACGCAGTATTTT
CASSQGTSGATDTQYF
>NA|TRBV4-2|TRBJ1-4|TRBD1
TGTGCCAGCAGCCAAGGGGCAGAGACAGGGGCGGAAAAACTGTTTTTT
CASSQGAETGAEKLFF
>NA|TRBV5-1|TRBJ1-6|TRBD1
TGCGCCAGCAGCCGGGGCGGTGAGACAGGGGTCTCACCCCTCCACTTT
CASSRGGETGVSPLHF
>few|TRBV4-3|TRBJ2-2|NA
TGCGCCAGCAGCCAAGTTTATGCCGGGGCCGGGGAGCTGTTTTTT
CASSQVYAGAGELFF
>many|TRBV5-4|TRBJ2-4|NA
TGTGCCAGCAGCTTGGCCGGCGGGACCAAAAACATTCAGTACTTC
CASSLAGGTKNIQYF
>NA|TRBV20-1|TRBJ1-6|TRBD1
TGCAGTGCTAGAGAGAGTACGACAGGGACGGGGAATTCACCCCTCCACTTT
CSARESTTGTGNSPLHF
>NA|TRBV4-3|TRBJ2-3|TRBD2
TGCGCCAGCAGCCAAGGGGGACTAGCGGGGAACGGGGATACGCAGTATTTT
CASSQGGLAGNGDTQYF
>NA|TRBV10-3|TRBJ2-1|TRBD1
TGTGCCTCCCAAGACAGGGGGCTGGGCAATGAGCAGTTCTTC
CASQDRGLGNEQFF
>NA|TRBV4-1|TRBJ2-5|NA
TGCGCCAGCAGCTATTTCCGGGGGATTCAAGAGACCCAGTACTTC
CASSYFRGIQETQYF
>few|TRBV18|TRBJ2-3|NA
TGTGCCAGCTCACCAGAGAGGAGGGCAGATACGCAGTATTTT
CASSPERRADTQYF
>few|TRBV11-2|TRBJ2-1|NA
TGTGCCAGCAGCTTAGGCCCGGGGCCCTACAATGAGCAGTTCTTC
CASSLGPGPYNEQFF
>NA|TRBV5-5|TRBJ2-1|TRBD2
TGTGCCAGCAGCTCAGGGACTAGCGGTTTCTACAATGAGCAGTTCTTC
CASSSGTSGFYNEQFF
>few|TRBV30|TRBJ1-5|NA
TGTGCCTGGAGTGTCTCTCTCGAGGGACAGCCCCAGCATTTT
CAWSVSLEGQPQHF
>few|TRBV4-3|TRBJ1-6|NA
TGCGCCAGCAGCCAAGAGCCACAGAGAAATTCACCCCTCCACTTT
CASSQEPQRNSPLHF
>NA|TRBV7-9|TRBJ2-7|NA
TGTGCCAGCAGCTCCCGGTACGAGCAGTACTTC
CASSSRYEQYF
>few|TRBV29-1|TRBJ2-7|TRBD1
TGCAGCGTTGAAGAGGGGACAGAGAGCTTC
CSVEEGTESF